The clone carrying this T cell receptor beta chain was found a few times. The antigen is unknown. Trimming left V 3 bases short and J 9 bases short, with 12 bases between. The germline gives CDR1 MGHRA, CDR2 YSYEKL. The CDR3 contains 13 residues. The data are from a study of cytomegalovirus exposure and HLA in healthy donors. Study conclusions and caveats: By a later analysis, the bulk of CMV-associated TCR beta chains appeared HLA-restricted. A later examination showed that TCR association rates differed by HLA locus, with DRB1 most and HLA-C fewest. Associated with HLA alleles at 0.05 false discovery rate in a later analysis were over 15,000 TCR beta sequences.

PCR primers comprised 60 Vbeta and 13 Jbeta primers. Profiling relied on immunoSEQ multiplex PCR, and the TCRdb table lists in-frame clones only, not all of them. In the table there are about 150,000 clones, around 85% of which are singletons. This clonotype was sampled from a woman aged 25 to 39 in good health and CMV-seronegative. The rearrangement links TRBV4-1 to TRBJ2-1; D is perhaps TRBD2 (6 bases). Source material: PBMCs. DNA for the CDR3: TGCGCCAGCAGCCAGGGTTGGAGGGGTGAGCAGTTCTTC. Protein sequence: CASSQGWRGEQFF.